Below, 5 T cell receptor beta chains from the same sample are listed, as sequenced in a study of PD-1 blockade in classical Hodgkin lymphoma. Brentuximab vedotin exposure varied, and every patient relapsed after autologous stem cell transplantation. Thawed PBMCs yielded CD4+ T cells through magnetic negative selection. Assay used: immunoSEQ multiplex PCR; TCRdb lists only in-frame clones, some missing. The table includes about 12,000 clones, approximately 79% detected once. The sample was CD4+ T cells from blood, taken at baseline. These TCRs come from a human donor with classical Hodgkin lymphoma.

The chain joins TRBV4-3 to TRBJ2-7, with 9 bases aligning to TRBD1. The trim removed 2 bases at V and 4 bases at J, leaving 6 bases unmatched. Germline lookup yields CDR1 LGHNA and CDR2 YSLEER. There are 15 residues in the CDR3. The CDR3 here is CASSQPGQGFYEQYF. CDR3 nucleotides: TGCGCCAGCAGCCAACCGGGACAGGGTTTTTACGAGCAGTACTTC.

CDR3 bases: TGTGCAAGTCGCTTTTTTGGGGCATCGTACGAGCAGTACTTC. Translation: CASRFFGASYEQYF. The rearrangement uses TRBV12-2 and TRBJ2-7; TRBD1 reflects the table's D call only, with no check against the DNA. TRBV12-2 is described as a pseudogene. The CDR3 is made up of 14 amino acids.

The rearrangement joins TRBV10-1 to TRBJ1-1; 7 bases align to TRBD1. This CDR3 spans 17 amino acids. The junction had 11 bases not matched to a gene; V was cut back by 3 bases and J by 1 base. CDR1 and CDR2 (germline): WNHNN, SYGVQD (reference sequence). For the CDR3, the DNA is TGCGCCAGCAGTGATCGAGGCAGGGGGGGCTCGAACACTGAAGCTTTCTTT. Residues: CASSDRGRGGSNTEAFF.

The chain uses TRBV6-5 and TRBJ1-2, with a weak D call TRBD1 (6 bases). The CDR3 has 15 amino acids. Trimming left V 5 bases short and J 2 bases short, with 15 bases between. CDR1 MNHEY and CDR2 SVGAGI come from the germline V gene. The CDR3 reads CASSRGTLGNYGYTF. The CDR3 region has the DNA TGTGCCAGCAGTCGCGGGACACTCGGAAACTATGGCTACACCTTC.

A few counts support this clone. The V and J genes are TRBV7-8 and TRBJ2-7; 8 bases line up with TRBD1. Trimming removed 5 bases from V and 2 bases from J; junction bases left unmatched: 14. The CDR3 is 17 amino acids. CDR1 and CDR2 (germline): SGHVS, FQNEAQ. CDR3 in amino acids: CASSIPRTGLRTYEQYF. CDR3 sequence (DNA): TGTGCCAGCAGCATCCCCCGGACAGGGTTAAGAACCTACGAGCAGTACTTC.